This TCR beta chain was sequenced in a study of cytomegalovirus exposure and HLA in healthy donors. As to this clone: Its specificity is unknown.

This PCR relied on a set of 60 Vbeta primers and 13 Jbeta primers. Method: immunoSEQ multiplex PCR; TCRdb's copy keeps in-frame clones and lacks some. The data contain some 110,000 clones, approximately 73% of them singletons. Overall study results and limits: The classifier reportedly diagnosed cytomegalovirus status with high sensitivity and specificity. The majority of TCR sequences were rare, yet some public TCRs appeared in many donors. An analysis that came later showed most CMV-associated TCR beta chains appearing HLA-restricted. A previous analysis found most TCR beta V segments productive roughly 90% or roughly 30% of the time.

Germline V CDR1 and CDR2: SGHRS, YFSETQ. Trimming removed 0 bases from V and 4 bases from J, with 13 bases in between. This CDR3 comprises 15 residues. The chain joins TRBV5-1 to TRBJ1-1; no firm D call. The sequencing sample was made of PBMCs. The sequence was collected from a man aged 55-75 years in good health and CMV-seropositive. The CDR3 region has the DNA TGCGCCAGCAGCTTGGCCTTGGATGGCGGCACTGAAGCTTTCTTT. Amino acids: CASSLALDGGTEAFF.